The 6 T cell receptor beta chains listed next were all sequenced from one sample in a study of OX40 agonist ivuxolimab in advanced cancers. The protocol was immunoSEQ multiplex PCR, while the TCRdb copy is restricted to in-frame clones and leaves out a portion. The table lists tens of thousands of clones, under 90% of them singletons, with about 14% in the top ten. The specimen comprised CD4+ or CD8+ T cells sorted from blood, sampled in a trial of the OX40 agonist ivuxolimab. The receptor set was obtained from an adult with an advanced solid tumor such as melanoma, head and neck, liver or kidney cancer.

The chain carries TRBV5-6 and TRBJ2-3; no firm D call. V dropped 6 bases and J dropped 7 bases, with 15 bases sitting between them. CDR1 SGHDT and CDR2 YYEEEE come from the germline V gene. The CDR3 is 13 residues long. CDR3 protein: CASNPGPLHTQYF. CDR3 coding DNA: TGTGCCAGCAACCCCGGACCACTTCATACGCAGTATTTT.

The chain is built from TRBV5-6 and TRBJ1-6, with 10 bases identical to TRBD1. The trim removed 4 bases at V and 7 bases at J, leaving 5 bases unmatched. Per the germline V gene, CDR1 is SGHDT and CDR2 is YYEEEE. The CDR3 spans 15 residues. In DNA, the CDR3 is TGTGCCAGCAGCCTGAGGGACAGGGGAAATTCACCCCTCCACTTT. Protein sequence: CASSLRDRGNSPLHF.

The genes are TRBV11-2 and TRBJ2-3; D call uncertain. Between the trimmed V and J ends, which lost 2 bases and 5 bases, there was a span of 5 bases. Germline-derived CDR1 and CDR2 are SGHAT and FQNNGV. CDR3 size: 12 residues. This CDR3 reads CASSLWVDTQYF. The CDR3 region has the DNA TGTGCCAGCAGCTTATGGGTAGATACGCAGTATTTT.

This clone came up once. The genes are TRBV4-3 and TRBJ2-7; possibly TRBD1 for D (5 bases). Germline lookup yields CDR1 LGHNA and CDR2 YSLEER. Between the trimmed V and J ends, which lost 1 base and 1 base, there was a span of 11 bases. This CDR3 is 15 amino acids long. The CDR3 DNA reads as TGCGCCAGCAGCCAAGGGCAGGGCCAATCCTACGAGCAGTACTTC. Protein: CASSQGQGQSYEQYF.

J is TRBJ2-5 and V is TRBV19; tentative D call: TRBD2 (7 bases). Germline assignment: CDR1 LNHDA and CDR2 SQIVND (reference sequence). This CDR3 has 14 amino acids. The V end was cut by 5 bases, the J end by 5 bases, with 15 bases between. CDR3 in amino acids: CASSPLAGAETQYF. CDR3 DNA: TGTGCCAGTAGTCCCTTGGCGGGGGCGGAGACCCAGTACTTC.

This chain links TRBV7-3 with TRBJ1-4; D remains ambiguous. The CDR3 loop spans 15 amino acids. The germline CDR1 and CDR2 sequences are SGHTA and FQGTGA. With 3 bases removed from V and 4 bases from J, the gap between germline ends came to 12 bases. The CDR3 region has the DNA TGTGCCAGCAGCTTGACGCGGGCAATTAATGAAAAACTGTTTTTT. Translating gives CASSLTRAINEKLFF.